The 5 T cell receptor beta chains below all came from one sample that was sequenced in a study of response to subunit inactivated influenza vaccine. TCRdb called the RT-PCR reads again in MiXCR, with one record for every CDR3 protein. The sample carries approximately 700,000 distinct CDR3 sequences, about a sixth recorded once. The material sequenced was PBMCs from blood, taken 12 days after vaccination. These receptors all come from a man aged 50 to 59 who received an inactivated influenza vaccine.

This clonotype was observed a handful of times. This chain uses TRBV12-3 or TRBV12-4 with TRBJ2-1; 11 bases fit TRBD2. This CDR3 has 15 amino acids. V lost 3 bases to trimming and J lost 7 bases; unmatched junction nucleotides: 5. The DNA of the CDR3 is TGTGCCAGCAGTTTCTCCACTAGCGGGAGTAATGAGCAGTTCTTC. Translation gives CASSFSTSGSNEQFF.

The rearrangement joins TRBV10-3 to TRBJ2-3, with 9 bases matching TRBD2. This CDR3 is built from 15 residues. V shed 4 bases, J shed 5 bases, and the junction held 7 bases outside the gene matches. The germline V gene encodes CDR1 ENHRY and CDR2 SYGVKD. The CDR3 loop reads CAISGLRGGRDTQYF. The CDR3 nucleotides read TGTGCCATCAGTGGATTGCGGGGGGGCAGAGATACGCAGTATTTT.

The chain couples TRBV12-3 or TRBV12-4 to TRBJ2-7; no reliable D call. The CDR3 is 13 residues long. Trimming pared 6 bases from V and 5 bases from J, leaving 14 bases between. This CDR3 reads CASSPRSADEQYF. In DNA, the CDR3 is TGTGCCAGCAGCCCTCGTAGTGCGGACGAGCAGTACTTC.

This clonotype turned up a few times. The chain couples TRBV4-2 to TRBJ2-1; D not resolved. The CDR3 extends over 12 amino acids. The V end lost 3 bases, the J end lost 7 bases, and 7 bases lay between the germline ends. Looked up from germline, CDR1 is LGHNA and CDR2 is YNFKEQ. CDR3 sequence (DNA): TGTGCCAGCAGCCAGAGCTATAATGAGCAGTTCTTC. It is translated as CASSQSYNEQFF.

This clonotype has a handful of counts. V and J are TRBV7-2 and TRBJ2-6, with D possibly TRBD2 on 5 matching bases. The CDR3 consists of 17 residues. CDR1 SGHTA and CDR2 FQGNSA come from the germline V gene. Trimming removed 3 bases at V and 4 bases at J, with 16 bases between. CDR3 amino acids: CASSLGSGSGGANVLTF. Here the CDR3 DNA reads TGTGCCAGCAGCTTGGGGTCGGGGTCAGGAGGGGCCAACGTCCTGACTTTC.